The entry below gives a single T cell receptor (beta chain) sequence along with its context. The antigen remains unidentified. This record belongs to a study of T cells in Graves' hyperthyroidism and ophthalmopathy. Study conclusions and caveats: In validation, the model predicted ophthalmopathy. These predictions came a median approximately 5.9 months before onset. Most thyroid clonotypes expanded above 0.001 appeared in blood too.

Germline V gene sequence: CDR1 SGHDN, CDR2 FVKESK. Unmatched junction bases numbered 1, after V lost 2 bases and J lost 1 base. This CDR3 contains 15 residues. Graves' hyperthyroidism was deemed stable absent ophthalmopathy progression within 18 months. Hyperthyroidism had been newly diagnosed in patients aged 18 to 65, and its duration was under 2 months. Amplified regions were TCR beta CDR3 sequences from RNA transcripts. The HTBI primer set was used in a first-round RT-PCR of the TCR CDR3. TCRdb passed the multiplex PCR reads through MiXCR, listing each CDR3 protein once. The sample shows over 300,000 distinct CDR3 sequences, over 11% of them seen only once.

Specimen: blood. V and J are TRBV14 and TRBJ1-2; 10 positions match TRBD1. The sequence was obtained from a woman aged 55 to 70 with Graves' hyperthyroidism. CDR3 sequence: CASSQWTGGNYGYTF. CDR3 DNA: TGTGCCAGCAGCCAATGGACAGGGGGTAACTATGGCTACACCTTC.